The sequence of this T cell receptor beta chain was determined in a study of T cells in pancreatic ductal adenocarcinoma. Whole-study results and caveats: Unique clonotypes were approximately 8-fold more numerous in blood than in tumor. Comparisons of tumor and blood clonality may show falsely lower tumor diversity. The resected pancreatic cancer cohort was biased toward the minority with early-stage disease. Blood clonality (roughly 0.07) did not differ significantly from tumor (approximately 0.1).

Clones were read by immunoSEQ multiplex PCR, and TCRdb kept only the in-frame ones, dropping some. This table has under 20,000 clones, about nine tenths appearing once. The selected patients with pancreatic ductal adenocarcinoma had surgery but no neoadjuvant therapy. For this clone: What it recognizes is unknown.

The CDR3 sequence is 17 residues long. CDR1 and CDR2 (germline): SGHTA, FQGNSA. The germline V and J ends were trimmed by 3 bases and 0 bases, with 16 bases remaining between them. What was sequenced was PBMCs. The sequence was obtained from a human donor with pancreatic ductal adenocarcinoma. The chain carries TRBV7-2 and TRBJ2-3; D is uncertain. The chain's CDR3 is CASSFLNLLTSTDTQYF. CDR3 DNA sequence: TGTGCCAGCAGCTTCCTTAACCTTTTGACTAGCACAGATACGCAGTATTTT.